This paragraph covers one T cell receptor (beta chain) sequence. These data belong to a study of control samples from healthy donors and cancer patients. TCRdb's copy holds only in-frame clones and misses some; the assay was immunoSEQ multiplex PCR. There are 90,000 to 150,000 clones in the sample; around 88% occur only once, and 3.4% lies in the top ten. The length of the CDR3 is 10 residues. J is TRBJ1-6 and V is TRBV21-1. TRBV21-1 has pseudogene status. This TCR was recovered from a man between 35 and 55 years old in good health. What was sequenced was blood. DNA of the CDR3: TGTGCCAGCAGAAATTCACCCCTCCACTTT. Amino acids: CASRNSPLHF.